Below, one TCR beta chain is given with its context. Under the authors' procedure: Estimates of nucleated cell counts were drawn from the amplification of reference gene primers. Profiled with immunoSEQ multiplex PCR; TCRdb holds only in-frame clones, not every one. From that table come the V and J calls and clone size; the DNA was used to work out D and trimming. The sample records under 250,000 clones, roughly four fifths being singletons. These data are taken from a study of blood T cell repertoires in COVID-19. Background on the study: Acute and convalescent COVID-19 samples came from the United States, Italy and Spain. T cells, B-cell-depleted T cells, or PBMCs supplied cDNA or gDNA.

The V end was cut by 6 bases, the J end by 4 bases, with 18 bases between. The CDR3 is made up of 15 amino acids. Germline CDR1 MNHEY, CDR2 SVGAGI. The sample was peripheral blood. The receptor was isolated from an older woman with acute or convalescent COVID-19. The chain uses TRBV6-5 and TRBJ1-2; maybe TRBD1 (5 bases). This CDR3 is CASSSGPPPFYGYTF. CDR3 bases: TGTGCCAGCAGCTCAGGGCCTCCACCCTTCTATGGCTACACCTTC.